This T cell receptor (beta chain) originates from a study of T-cell memory formation after mild COVID-19. Study-level points and caveats: Clones that shrank (day 15 to 85) were balanced CD4/CD8, whereas later expanders leaned CD4+. Shrinking CD4+ clones were chiefly CM and EM; CD8+ ones were chiefly EMRA. Pre-infection memory already had some responding clones, implying cross-reactive memory joined.

A 5'RACE reaction primed in the constant segment made cDNA libraries of TCR alpha and TCR beta, and these carried sample barcodes and UMIs. TCRdb reprocessed the 5' RACE reads via MiXCR and lists one record per CDR3 protein. Of 540,000 or so distinct CDR3 sequences listed, around 21% are singletons. This clonotype has just a few counts. The target antigen is unknown. Trimming took off 4 bases at V and 2 bases at J, with 14 bases between the two ends. Looked up from germline, CDR1 is SGHTA and CDR2 is FQGNSA. CDR3 length: 15 amino acids. Sample: PBMCs or a T cell subset sorted from them (not recorded which). This sequence joins TRBV7-2 and TRBJ2-5; D unclear. The sequence was obtained from an adult woman who had mild COVID-19 (a few samples of this study predate the infection). Cell type and time point are not known. In nucleotides, the CDR3 is TGTGCCAGCAGCTCCCCCGAGGTGGGGCAAGAGACCCAGTACTTC. Translation gives CASSSPEVGQETQYF. Together with reference TRBV7-2 and TRBJ2-5, the CDR3 gives the full variable domain: GAGVSQSPSNKVTEKGKDVELRCDPISGHTALYWYRQSLGQGLEFLIYFQGNSAPDKSGLPSDRFSAERTGGSVSTLTIQRTQQEDSAVYLCASSSPEVGQETQYFGPGTRLLVL.